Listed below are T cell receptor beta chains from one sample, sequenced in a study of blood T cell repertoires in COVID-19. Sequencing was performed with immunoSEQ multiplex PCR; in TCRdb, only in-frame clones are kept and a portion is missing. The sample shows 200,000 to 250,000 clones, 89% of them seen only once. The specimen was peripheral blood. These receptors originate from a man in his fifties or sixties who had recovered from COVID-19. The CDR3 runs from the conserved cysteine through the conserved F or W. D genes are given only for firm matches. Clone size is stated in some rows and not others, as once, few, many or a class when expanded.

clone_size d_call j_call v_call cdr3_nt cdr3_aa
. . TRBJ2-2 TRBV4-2 TGTGCCAGCAGCCAAGGTACAGGGAAAAGGAACACCGGGGAGCTGTTTTTT CASSQGTGKRNTGELFF
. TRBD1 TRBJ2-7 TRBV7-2 TGTGCCAGCAGCGGGCGGGACAGGGCGCCTTCCTACGAGCAGTACTTC CASSGRDRAPSYEQYF
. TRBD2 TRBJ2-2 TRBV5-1 TGCGCCAGCAGCTCCACTAGCGGGGGGACTAACACCGGGGAGCTGTTTTTT CASSSTSGGTNTGELFF
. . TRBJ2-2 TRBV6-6 TGTGCCAGCAGGGACTTCTCGACCGGGGAGCTGTTTTTT CASRDFSTGELFF
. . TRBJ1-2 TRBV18 TGTGCCAGCTCACCAGAAATCGGACAGAGCTATGGCTACACCTTC CASSPEIGQSYGYTF
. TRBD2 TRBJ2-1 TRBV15 TGTGCCACCAGCAGAGATCGGGGGGGGGTGCTAACCCTCTACAATGAGCAGTTCTTC CATSRDRGGVLTLYNEQFF
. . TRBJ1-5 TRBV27 TGTGCCAGCAGTTTATCGGCGGGGGGAACAGGAGCCCAGCATTTT CASSLSAGGTGAQHF
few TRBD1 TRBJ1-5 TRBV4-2 TGTGCCAGCAGCCAAGGACAGGGCGGCAATCAGCCCCAGCATTTT CASSQGQGGNQPQHF
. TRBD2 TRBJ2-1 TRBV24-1 TGTGCCACCAGTGAAGGGAGGGTCAATGAGCAGTTCTTC CATSEGRVNEQFF
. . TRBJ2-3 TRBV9 TGTGCCAGCAGCGTAGGTCAGGATCAGGGTGCGCAGTATTTT CASSVGQDQGAQYF
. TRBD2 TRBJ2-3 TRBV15 TGTGCCACCAGCAAGGGTAGCGGGTCTAGCACAGATACGCAGTATTTT CATSKGSGSSTDTQYF
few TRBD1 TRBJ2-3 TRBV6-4 TGTGCCAGCAGTGACGGGACAGACACAGATACGCAGTATTTT CASSDGTDTDTQYF
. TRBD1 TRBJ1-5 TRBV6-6 TGTGCCAGCAGTAAACGGCCGGGACAGAGTAATCAGCCCCAGCATTTT CASSKRPGQSNQPQHF
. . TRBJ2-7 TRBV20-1 TGCAGTGCAAGGACTCCCTACGAGCAGTACTTC CSARTPYEQYF
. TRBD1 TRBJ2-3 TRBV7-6 TGTGCCAGCAGCCCAGTACAGGGGGCAGGAGATACGCAGTATTTT CASSPVQGAGDTQYF
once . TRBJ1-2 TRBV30 TGTGCCTGGAAGTTGGGGGGAATTTATGGCTACACCTTC CAWKLGGIYGYTF
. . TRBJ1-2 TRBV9 TGTGCCAGCAGCCCCTTGGGGGGTAACTATGGCTACACCTTC CASSPLGGNYGYTF
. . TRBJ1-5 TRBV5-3 TGTGCCAGAAGCTTTGGAGGAATTGGGCCCCAGCATTTT CARSFGGIGPQHF
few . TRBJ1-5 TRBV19 TGTGCCAGTAGTTGGGGGGAGGCCGCTGGCCAGCCCCAGCATTTT CASSWGEAAGQPQHF
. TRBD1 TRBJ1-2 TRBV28 TGTGCCAGCAGTTTATTGGGTGTCGGACAGGGCGCGAGCTATGGCTACACCTTC CASSLLGVGQGASYGYTF
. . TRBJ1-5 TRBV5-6 TGTGCCAGCAGCGGGAGGGGTCAGCCCCAGCATTTT CASSGRGQPQHF
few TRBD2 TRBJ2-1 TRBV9 TGTGCCAGCAGCGCTTCTGAACCGGGACTAGCGTTTCTTAGTGAGCAGTTCTTC CASSASEPGLAFLSEQFF
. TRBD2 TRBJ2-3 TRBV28 TGTGCCAGCAGAACTAGCGGGAGGAAGGGCGCAGATACGCAGTATTTT CASRTSGRKGADTQYF
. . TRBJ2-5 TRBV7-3 TGTGCCAGCAGCTTACATGGACAGCAAGAGACCCAGTACTTC CASSLHGQQETQYF
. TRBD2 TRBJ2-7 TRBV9 TGTGCCAGCAGCGTAGGTGCTAGCGGCTCCTACGAGCAGTACTTC CASSVGASGSYEQYF
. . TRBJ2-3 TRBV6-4 TGTGCCAGCAGTCGTCGACTACTTAGCACAGATACGCAGTATTTT CASSRRLLSTDTQYF
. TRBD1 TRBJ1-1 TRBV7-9 TGTGCCAGCAGCTTATTACAGGGGGCCTACACTGAAGCTTTCTTT CASSLLQGAYTEAFF